Sequencing of this T cell receptor (beta chain) was carried out in a study of T cells in Graves' hyperthyroidism and ophthalmopathy. The TCR beta CDR3 regions underwent amplification using RNA transcripts as the source. The HTBI primer set served for first-round RT-PCR of the TCR CDR3. TCRdb re-derived calls from the multiplex PCR reads in MiXCR, one entry per CDR3 protein. The data show about 640,000 distinct CDR3 sequences, 40% to 55% seen once. CDR1 SGDLS and CDR2 YYNGEE come from the germline V gene. Trimming took off 5 bases at V and 6 bases at J, with 17 bases between the two ends. This CDR3 contains 15 residues. This clonotype was detected only a few times.

The V call is TRBV9, the J call TRBJ1-4; D not resolved. The origin of this receptor is an adult man with Graves' disease, either hyperthyroidism or ophthalmopathy (not recorded which). The material sequenced was peripheral blood or thyroid tissue (not recorded which). The CDR3 loop reads CASSLGKGRHEKLFF. CDR3 nucleotide sequence: TGTGCCAGCAGTTTGGGCAAAGGGCGGCATGAAAAACTGTTTTTT.